In its sample, the clone carrying this T cell receptor (beta chain) was seen a few times. Antigen unknown. The entry originates in a study of T cell clones after liver transplantation. Whole-study context: TCRbeta sequencing after a pre-transplant mixed lymphocyte reaction identified graft-donor-reactive clones, later tracked in post-transplant blood. Samples came pre-transplant, pre-randomization before withdrawal, and post-randomization after withdrawal ended.

Overall study results and limits: Migration into the graft, not deletion, may explain lost graft donor-reactive T cells.

Measured with immunoSEQ multiplex PCR; TCRdb has only the in-frame clones, and not every one. The sample yields around 100,000 clones, 80% to 90% seen once. CDR3 length equals 16 residues. With 2 bases removed from V and 0 bases from J, the gap between germline ends came to 13 bases. Germline V gene data show CDR1 as MNHEY and CDR2 as SMNVEV (reference sequence). Sequencing was performed on CD4+ T cells from blood, taken around 44 months after liver transplant. The clonotype comes from a human patient who received a liver transplant. A share of the T cells may be of graft donor origin. This chain uses TRBV27 with TRBJ1-2; a weak D match, TRBD1 (6 bases). The CDR3 reads CASSLAGGRTNYGYTF. The CDR3 DNA is TGTGCCAGCAGTTTAGCCGGGGGCAGAACTAACTATGGCTACACCTTC.